What follows are 24 T cell receptor beta chains derived from one specimen sequenced in a study of robustness of blood B and T cell sequencing. The template for TCR beta quantification was mRNA, not genomic DNA. The cDNA carried a universal priming site added by a 5' template-switch oligo. A 12-nucleotide random UMI in the template-switch oligo labeled every cDNA molecule. TCRdb reprocessed the PCR reads with MiXCR, giving one entry per CDR3 protein. This sample has roughly 1,800 distinct CDR3 sequences, with around 70% found just once. Source material: peripheral blood. These receptors were taken from a human donor in good health.

Notes on this clonotype: No DNA is shown, since the ends of the CDR3 on it are uncertain; the CDR3 is the one TCRdb lists. The chain combines TRBV12-3 or TRBV12-4 with TRBJ2-2; the D call TRBD1 from the table was never checked on the DNA. The CDR3 length equals 14 residues, ends included. The CDR3 protein is CASSSSGAAGELFF.

The rearrangement uses TRBV15 and TRBJ2-3; D unresolved. CDR3 length: 13 residues. Germline-derived CDR1 and CDR2 are LNHNV and YYDKDF (reference sequence). Trimming removed 0 bases at V and 4 bases at J, with 5 bases between. CDR3 sequence: CATSRDVPDTQYF. The CDR3 DNA sequence: TGTGCCACCAGCAGAGATGTACCAGATACGCAGTATTTT.

The rearrangement uses TRBV18 and TRBJ2-1, with 7 nucleotides matching TRBD2. Per germline, CDR1 KGHSH and CDR2 LQKENI. The CDR3 runs to 15 residues. V lost 6 bases to trimming and J lost 1 base; unmatched junction nucleotides: 6. The CDR3, as DNA: TGTGCCAGCTCTCGAGGACTAGATTCCTACAATGAGCAGTTCTTC. Its translation is CASSRGLDSYNEQFF.

V usage is TRBV9 and J usage is TRBJ2-3, with TRBD2 matching over 10 bases. This CDR3 has 14 residues. Trimming removed 3 bases from V and 3 bases from J; junction bases left unmatched: 1. Germline lookup yields CDR1 SGDLS and CDR2 YYNGEE. This CDR3 is CASSERGGTDTQYF. Written as DNA, the CDR3 is TGTGCCAGCAGCGAGCGGGGGGGGACAGATACGCAGTATTTT.

The chain recombines TRBV12-3 or TRBV12-4 with TRBJ1-1; TRBD1 is a possible D gene (5 bases). This CDR3 contains 15 residues. V dropped 5 bases and J dropped 5 bases, with 18 bases sitting between them. The CDR3 DNA follows: TGTGCCAGCAGTCCAAGGGGTCTAAAAAATACTGAAGCTTTCTTT. Its protein is CASSPRGLKNTEAFF.

The chain uses TRBV30 and TRBJ1-5; D gene uncertain. The CDR3 runs 14 residues. The germline gives CDR1 GTSNPN, CDR2 SVGIG (reference sequence). The V end lost 0 bases, the J end lost 6 bases, and 12 bases lay between the germline ends. The CDR3 protein is CAWSVLGRTQPQHF. The CDR3 nucleotides are TGTGCCTGGAGTGTACTAGGGAGGACTCAGCCCCAGCATTTT.

The chain employs TRBV20-1 and TRBJ2-7, with TRBD1 matching over 7 bases. V lost 0 bases and J lost 1; bases outside the gene matches: 9. Germline V gene lookup returns CDR1 DFQATT and CDR2 SNEGSKA (reference sequence). The CDR3 extends over 16 amino acids. DNA of the CDR3: TGCAGTGCTAGAGAAGCGATAGGGGGCGGATCCTACGAGCAGTACTTC. Protein: CSAREAIGGGSYEQYF.

The chain uses TRBV5-1 and TRBJ2-2; D is undetermined. The CDR3 is 16 residues long. Germline CDR1 reads SGHRS; CDR2 reads YFSETQ. V was clipped by 1 base and J by 1 base, with 11 bases between them. CDR3 in amino acids: CASSLRSLMNTGELFF. The CDR3, as DNA: TGCGCCAGCAGCTTGAGGTCCCTAATGAACACCGGGGAGCTGTTTTTT.

The rearrangement uses TRBV14 and TRBJ2-3; D is unresolved. This CDR3 spans 14 amino acids. The V gene lost 4 bases and the J gene lost 5 bases, with 13 bases spanning the gap. Germline V gives CDR1 SGHDN, CDR2 FVKESK. CDR3 loop: CASSPWTDRDTQYF. The CDR3 nucleotides read TGTGCCAGCAGCCCCTGGACGGATCGAGATACGCAGTATTTT. The entire variable domain, with the rest obtained from reference TRBV14 and TRBJ2-3, is as follows: EAGVTQFPSHSVIEKGQTVTLRCDPISGHDNLYWYRRVMGKEIKFLLHFVKESKQDESGMPNNRFLAERTGGTYSTLKVQPAELEDSGVYFCASSPWTDRDTQYFGPGTRLTVL.

The chain carries TRBV10-3 and TRBJ2-7; 8 bases align to TRBD1. With V trimmed by 11 bases and J by 5 bases, 8 bases remained unmatched. The germline gives CDR1 ENHRY, CDR2 SYGVKD. This CDR3 has 12 amino acids. The CDR3 sequence: CAVRPGGNEQYF. The DNA of the CDR3 is TGTGCCGTCCGCCCAGGGGGCAACGAGCAGTACTTC.

This chain links TRBV6-5 with TRBJ2-7; TRBD1 agrees at 11 bases. Germline trimming cut 4 bases from V and 5 bases from J; bases unmatched to any gene: 4. The CDR3 sequence is 14 residues long. CDR1 and CDR2 (germline): MNHEY, SVGAGI. The CDR3 nucleotides are TGTGCCAGCAGTTCCGGGACAGGGGGTAACGAGCAGTACTTC. Translating gives CASSSGTGGNEQYF.

This clonotype was detected once. The chain links TRBV10-3 to TRBJ2-7, with D possibly matching TRBD1 (5 bases). The V end lost 4 bases, the J end lost 0 bases, and 7 bases lay between the germline ends. This CDR3 has 13 amino acids. Germline V gene sequence: CDR1 ENHRY, CDR2 SYGVKD. The CDR3 loop is CAISAGPSYEQYF. In DNA form, the CDR3 reads TGTGCCATCAGTGCAGGGCCCTCCTACGAGCAGTACTTC.

This chain joins TRBV5-4 and TRBJ1-3, with D perhaps TRBD1 (5 bases). Trimming removed 1 base at V and 0 bases at J, with 17 bases between. CDR3 length: 18 residues. The germline CDR1 and CDR2 sequences are SGHNT and YYREEE (reference sequence). This chain's CDR3 is CASSLKVTDSTSGNTIYF. The CDR3 DNA reads as TGTGCCAGCAGCTTGAAGGTGACAGACTCTACCTCTGGAAACACCATATATTTT. Combining the CDR3 with reference TRBV5-4 and TRBJ1-3 gives the whole variable domain ETGVTQSPTHLIKTRGQQVTLRCSSQSGHNTVSWYQQALGQGPQFIFQYYREEENGRGNFPPRFSGLQFPNYSSELNVNALELDDSALYLCASSLKVTDSTSGNTIYFGEGSWLTVV.

J is TRBJ2-2 and V is TRBV11-1; 8 nucleotides match TRBD1. The CDR3 runs 17 residues. The germline CDR1 and CDR2 sequences are SGHAT and FQDESV (reference sequence). The J segment lost 3 bases and the V segment lost 2 bases, leaving 8 bases of the junction unmatched. CDR3: CASSLLDRGAYTGELFF. The CDR3 DNA sequence: TGTGCCAGCAGCTTACTAGACAGGGGCGCGTACACCGGGGAGCTGTTTTTT. The full variable domain, with the rest looked up from reference TRBV11-1 and TRBJ2-2, is EAEVAQSPRYKITEKSQAVAFWCDPISGHATLYWYRQILGQGPELLVQFQDESVVDDSQLPKDRFSAERLKGVDSTLKIQPAELGDSAMYLCASSLLDRGAYTGELFFGEGSRLTVL.

The chain links TRBV6-5 to TRBJ1-1; the D is unclear. With 0 bases removed from V and 4 bases from J, the gap between germline ends came to 18 bases. This CDR3 spans 17 amino acids. Germline V gives CDR1 MNHEY, CDR2 SVGAGI. CDR3 bases: TGTGCCAGCAGTTACTCTCCCCTGGAGGGTTGGGTCACTGAAGCTTTCTTT. This sequence encodes CASSYSPLEGWVTEAFF.

This clonotype is a singleton in its sample. The rearrangement links TRBV6-1 to TRBJ2-6; tentatively, D is TRBD1 (5 bases). The CDR3 contains 16 residues. The germline V and J ends were trimmed by 6 bases and 4 bases, with 16 bases remaining between them. Germline V CDR1 and CDR2: MNHNS, SASEGT. This CDR3 is CASSSIDSSGANVLTF. The CDR3, as DNA: TGTGCCAGCAGCAGTATAGACAGTTCGGGGGCCAACGTCCTGACTTTC.

The chain is built from TRBV18 and TRBJ2-5; possibly TRBD1 for D (6 bases). Germline V gives CDR1 KGHSH, CDR2 LQKENI. This CDR3 spans 15 amino acids. V lost 0 bases and J lost 6, with 14 bases in between. The CDR3 region has the DNA TGTGCCAGCTCACCACCGTCACAGGGCGCAAAGACCCAGTACTTC. It specifies CASSPPSQGAKTQYF.

This sequence joins TRBV10-1 and TRBJ1-1; 7 positions agree with TRBD1. Per germline, CDR1 WNHNN and CDR2 SYGVQD (reference sequence). The V segment lost 3 bases and the J segment 0 bases; nucleotides outside the gene matches: 10. The CDR3 totals 17 residues. CDR3 bases: TGCGCCAGCAGTGACGCTGATAGGACAGGAATGAACACTGAAGCTTTCTTT. Translating gives CASSDADRTGMNTEAFF.

This clonotype was recorded a few times. This chain connects TRBV10-1 to TRBJ1-1; possible D gene TRBD1, 5 bases. Germline CDR1 and CDR2: WNHNN and SYGVQD (reference sequence). The V end was cut by 4 bases, the J end by 0 bases, with 12 bases between. This CDR3 contains 15 residues. CDR3 residues: CASSAGGRMNTEAFF. The CDR3 region has the DNA TGCGCCAGCAGTGCGGGGGGAAGGATGAACACTGAAGCTTTCTTT.

The CDR3 DNA reads as TGTGCCAGCAGCTTAAGGGCGGGGGGATCGGATACGCAGTATTTT. Its translation: CASSLRAGGSDTQYF. V gene TRBV7-2 combines with J gene TRBJ2-3; 8 bases map to TRBD2. The CDR3 loop spans 15 amino acids. The V gene end was trimmed by 2 bases and the J gene end by 6 bases; junction bases not matched to a gene: 7. CDR1 is SGHTA, CDR2 FQGNSA, per germline.

The V and J genes are TRBV30 and TRBJ1-2; TRBD1 is a possible D gene (6 bases). The CDR3 extends over 14 amino acids. The V gene's germline CDR1 is GTSNPN and CDR2 SVGIG (reference sequence). With 4 bases removed from V and 8 bases from J, the gap between germline ends came to 20 bases. In nucleotides, the CDR3 is TGTGCCTGGACCCGACGGGGGGGCGCTCACGGCTACACCTTC. It translates to CAWTRRGGAHGYTF.

This clonotype was detected a few times. The V gene is TRBV5-4, the J gene TRBJ2-7, with 8 bases aligning to TRBD1. Looked up from germline, CDR1 is SGHNT and CDR2 is YYREEE (reference sequence). The CDR3 is 15 residues long. V was clipped by 3 bases and J by 6 bases; unmatched bases: 11. CDR3 sequence: CASSSARTGTGEQYF. DNA of the CDR3: TGTGCCAGCAGCTCAGCAAGGACAGGGACGGGCGAGCAGTACTTC.

The chain recombines TRBV29-1 with TRBJ1-2; TRBD1 matches 9 bases. This CDR3 comprises 13 residues. Germline CDR1 is SQVTM and CDR2 is ANQGSEA. The junction had 6 bases not matched to a gene; V was cut back by 6 bases and J by 4 bases. CDR3 bases: TGCAGCGTCGAGACAGGGGGACGCTATGGCTACACCTTC. This gives the protein CSVETGGRYGYTF.

This chain connects TRBV30 to TRBJ2-3; D call uncertain. The CDR3 consists of 11 residues. Trimming took 2 bases from V and 8 from J, leaving 8 bases between them. Germline V CDR1 and CDR2: GTSNPN, SVGIG (reference sequence). CDR3: CAWSTVATQYF. The CDR3 DNA is TGTGCCTGGAGTACTGTGGCTACGCAGTATTTT.